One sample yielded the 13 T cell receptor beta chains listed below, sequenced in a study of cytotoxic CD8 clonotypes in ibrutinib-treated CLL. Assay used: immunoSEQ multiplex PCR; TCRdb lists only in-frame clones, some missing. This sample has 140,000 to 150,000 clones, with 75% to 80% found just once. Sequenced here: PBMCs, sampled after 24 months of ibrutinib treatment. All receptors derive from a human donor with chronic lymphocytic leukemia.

Here the CDR3 reads CASRYGALGGAVREQFF. The CDR3, as DNA: TGTGCCAGCAGGTACGGGGCTCTCGGGGGGGCCGTGCGGGAGCAGTTCTTC. The rearrangement links TRBV27 to TRBJ2-1, with 8 bases aligning to TRBD2. Germline trimming cut 6 bases from V and 10 bases from J; bases unmatched to any gene: 20. Germline V gene sequence: CDR1 MNHEY, CDR2 SMNVEV (reference sequence). The length of the CDR3 is 17 residues.

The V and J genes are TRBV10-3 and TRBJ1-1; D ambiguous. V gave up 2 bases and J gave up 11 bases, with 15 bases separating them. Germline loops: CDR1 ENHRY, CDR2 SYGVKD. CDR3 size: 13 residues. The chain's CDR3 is CAISEAVGIGAFF. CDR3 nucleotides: TGTGCCATCAGTGAGGCGGTAGGGATCGGTGCTTTCTTT.

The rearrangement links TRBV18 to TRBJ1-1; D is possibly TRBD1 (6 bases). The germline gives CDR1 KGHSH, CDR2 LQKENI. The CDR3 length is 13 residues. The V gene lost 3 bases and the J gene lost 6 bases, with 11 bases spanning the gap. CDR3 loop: CASSPGGPAEAFF. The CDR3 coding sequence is TGTGCCAGCTCACCGGGGGGGCCCGCTGAAGCTTTCTTT.

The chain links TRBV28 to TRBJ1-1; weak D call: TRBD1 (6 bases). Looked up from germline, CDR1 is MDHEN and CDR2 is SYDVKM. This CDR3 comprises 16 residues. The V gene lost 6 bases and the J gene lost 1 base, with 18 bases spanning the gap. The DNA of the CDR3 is TGTGCCAGCAGGTTTTATGGGGGGCATAGGAACACTGAAGCTTTCTTT. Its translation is CASRFYGGHRNTEAFF.

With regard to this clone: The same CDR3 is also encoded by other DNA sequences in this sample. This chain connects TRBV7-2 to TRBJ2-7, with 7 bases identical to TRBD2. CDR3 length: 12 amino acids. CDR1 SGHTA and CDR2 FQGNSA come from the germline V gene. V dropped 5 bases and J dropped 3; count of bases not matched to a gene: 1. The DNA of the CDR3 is TGTGCCAGCAGCCCGGGAGGCTACGAGCAGTACTTC. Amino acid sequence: CASSPGGYEQYF.

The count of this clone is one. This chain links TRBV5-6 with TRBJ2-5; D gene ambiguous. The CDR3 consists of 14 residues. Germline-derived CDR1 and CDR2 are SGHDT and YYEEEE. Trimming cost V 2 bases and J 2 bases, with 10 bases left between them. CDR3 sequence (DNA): TGTGCCAGCAGCTTAGGACGGCTACAAGAGACCCAGTACTTC. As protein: CASSLGRLQETQYF.

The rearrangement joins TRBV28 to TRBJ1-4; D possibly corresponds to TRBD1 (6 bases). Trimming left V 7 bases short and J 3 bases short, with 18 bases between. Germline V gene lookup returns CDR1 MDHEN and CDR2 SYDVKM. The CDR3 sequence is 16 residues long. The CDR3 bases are TGTGCCAGCAACCCCCCCACAGGGAGGGCTAATGAAAAACTGTTTTTT. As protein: CASNPPTGRANEKLFF.

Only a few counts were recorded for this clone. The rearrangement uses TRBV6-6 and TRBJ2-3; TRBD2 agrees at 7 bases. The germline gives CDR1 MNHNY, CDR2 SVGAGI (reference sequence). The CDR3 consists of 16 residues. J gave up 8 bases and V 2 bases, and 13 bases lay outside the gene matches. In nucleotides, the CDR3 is TGTGCCAGCAGTTACGCCCCGTTAGCGGGCGGGGGTACGCAGTATTTT. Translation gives CASSYAPLAGGGTQYF.

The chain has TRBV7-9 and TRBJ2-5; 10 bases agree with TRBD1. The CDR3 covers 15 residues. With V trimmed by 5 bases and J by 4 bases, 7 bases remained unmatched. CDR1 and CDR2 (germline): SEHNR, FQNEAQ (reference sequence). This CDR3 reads CASSIGGQGLETQYF. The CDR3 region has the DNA TGTGCCAGCAGCATAGGGGGACAGGGGTTAGAGACCCAGTACTTC.

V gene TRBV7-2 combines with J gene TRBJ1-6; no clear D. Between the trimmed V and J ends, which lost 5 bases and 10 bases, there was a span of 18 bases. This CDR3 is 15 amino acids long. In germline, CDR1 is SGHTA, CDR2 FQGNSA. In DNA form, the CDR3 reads TGTGCCAGCAGCCCAGCGGCGGCCTTAGAGTCACCCCTCCACTTT. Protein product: CASSPAAALESPLHF.

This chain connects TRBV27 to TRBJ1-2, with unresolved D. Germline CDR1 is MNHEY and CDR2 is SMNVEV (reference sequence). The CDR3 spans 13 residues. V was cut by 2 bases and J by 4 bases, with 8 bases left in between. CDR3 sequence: CASSLGPSYGYTF. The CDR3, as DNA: TGTGCCAGCAGTTTAGGGCCCAGCTATGGCTACACCTTC.

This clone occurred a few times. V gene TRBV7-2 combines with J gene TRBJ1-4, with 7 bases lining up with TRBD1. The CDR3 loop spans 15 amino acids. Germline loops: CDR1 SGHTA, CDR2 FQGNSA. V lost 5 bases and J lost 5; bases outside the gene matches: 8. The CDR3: CASSARTGTNEKLFF. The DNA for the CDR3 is TGTGCCAGCAGCGCAAGGACAGGAACGAATGAAAAACTGTTTTTT.

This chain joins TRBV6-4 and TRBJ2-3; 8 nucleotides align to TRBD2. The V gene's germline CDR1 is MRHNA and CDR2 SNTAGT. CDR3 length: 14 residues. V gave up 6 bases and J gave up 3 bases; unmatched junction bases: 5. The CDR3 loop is CASSPGLETDTQYF. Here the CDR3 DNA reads TGTGCCAGCAGCCCGGGACTAGAGACAGATACGCAGTATTTT.